This T cell receptor (beta chain) came from a study of shared clonotypes between healthy human individuals. The V end lost 2 bases, the J end lost 9 bases, and 20 bases lay between the germline ends. Germline V gives CDR1 SNHLY, CDR2 FYNNEI. The CDR3 extends over 17 amino acids. Deep-level assay runs were performed. Produced via immunoSEQ multiplex PCR; TCRdb's table is partial and in-frame only. The sample yields hundreds of thousands of clones, around 86% seen once. Healthy HIV-negative adults without recent acute infections or vaccinations served as donors. There were only Caucasian adults among the donors, and all lived in Nashville, Tennessee. About this clone itself: Its cognate antigen is unknown.

Study-wide results and caveats: Relative to clonotypes present in all four donors, those not shared had lower generation probabilities.

This TCR derives from a man aged 18-30 years in good health. V usage is TRBV2 and J usage is TRBJ1-6; D may be TRBD1 (6 bases). Sequenced material: memory CD8+ T cells sorted from blood. Subset described: CD45RO+ cells pooled with CCR7-negative TemRA cells. The CDR3 DNA sequence: TGTGCCAGCAGTGAATATCAGGGCACCATCAGGGGTTCACCCCTCCACTTT. Its protein product is CASSEYQGTIRGSPLHF.